This T cell receptor beta chain is drawn from a study of regulatory T cells in long-lasting Graves disease. In the study overall: Graves' cases, newly diagnosed, had used antithyroid drugs under 3 months.

This clonotype was picked up a small number of times. As yet, its antigen is unknown. CDR3-region Arm-PCR and iRepertoire HTBI primers produced the TCR beta libraries. TCRdb used MiXCR to reprocess the multiplex PCR reads, holding one entry per CDR3 protein. The data hold about 320,000 distinct CDR3 sequences, with 18% observed a single time. General study points: Newly diagnosed disease favored TRBV20-1 and TRBJ2-1 over persistent disease.

The CDR3 length is 17 residues. The germline V and J ends were trimmed by 0 bases and 3 bases, with 18 bases remaining between them. The germline CDR1 and CDR2 sequences are MNHEY and SVGAGI. The time point was: newly diagnosed GD, antithyroid drugs for less than 3 months. PBMCs were the source of the RNA used for TCR sequencing. The chain employs TRBV6-5 and TRBJ2-7; D possibly uses TRBD1 or TRBD2 (5 bases each). The source material was peripheral blood mononuclear cells (PBMCs), sampled at new diagnosis, from a patient treated with antithyroid drugs. The clonotype was recovered from a female donor with Graves disease. CDR3 amino acids: CASSYSAAQVGVYEQYF. The CDR3 nucleotides are TGTGCCAGCAGTTACTCGGCCGCCCAGGTGGGGGTCTACGAGCAGTACTTC.